This T cell receptor (beta chain) was captured by sequencing in a study of control samples from healthy donors and cancer patients. Libraries were prepared by immunoSEQ multiplex PCR; TCRdb keeps only in-frame clonotypes and omits some of them. In the table there are around 68,000 clones, 83% of which are singletons. This CDR3 contains 14 residues. Germline V gene data show CDR1 as SGHTA and CDR2 as FQGNSA. After removal of 4 bases from V and 6 bases from J, the junction contained 6 bases not matched to a gene. The V and J genes are TRBV7-2 and TRBJ2-7, with 10 bases identical to TRBD2. Sequenced sample: blood. The clonotype comes from a man in his 60s in good health. The CDR3 coding sequence is TGTGCCAGCAGCTCTAGCGGGAGTGTGCGCGAGCAGTACTTC. Translated: CASSSSGSVREQYF.